A selection of T cell receptor beta chains follows, all from one sample in a study of blood T cell repertoires in COVID-19. Profiled with immunoSEQ multiplex PCR; TCRdb holds only in-frame clones, not every one. Found here are fewer than 700,000 clones, around nine tenths of them singletons; the top ten hold less than 9%. The sequencing input was peripheral blood. The receptors come from a woman aged 50 to 60 with COVID-19, enrolled during active disease. Both conserved end residues are part of each CDR3. A D gene is named only where the DNA matches it firmly. Not all rows give a size; the values are once, few, many and, for expanded clones, a class.

j_gene,d_gene,v_gene,abundance,CDR3nt,CDR3aa
TRBJ2-3,TRBD2,TRBV3-1/TRBV3-2,few,TGTGCCAGCAGCCCTAGCGGGGGGCTCACAGATACGCAGTATTTT,CASSPSGGLTDTQYF
TRBJ2-5,TRBD1,TRBV4-2,once,TGTGCCAGCAGCCAAGTGGGAATGGGACAGGAAGAGACCCAGTACTTC,CASSQVGMGQEETQYF
TRBJ2-2,TRBD1,TRBV6-6,NA,TGTGCCAGCAGCATAACAGGGGTCCACACCGGGGAGCTGTTTTTT,CASSITGVHTGELFF
TRBJ2-1,TRBD2,TRBV13,NA,TGTGCCAGCAGCCCGGGTGGTAGCGGGGGGGCGGCTCGGAATGAGCAGTTCTTC,CASSPGGSGGAARNEQFF
TRBJ2-2,TRBD1,TRBV5-5,NA,TGTGCCAGCAGCTGGGACAGTAACACCGGGGAGCTGTTTTTT,CASSWDSNTGELFF
TRBJ2-1,NA,TRBV5-4,NA,TGTGCCAGCAGCTTGGGGGGAGCTGAGCAGTTCTTC,CASSLGGAEQFF
TRBJ1-2,TRBD1,TRBV2,NA,TGTGCCAGCAGTCGACAGGGCCCCGACTATGGCTACACCTTC,CASSRQGPDYGYTF
TRBJ1-2,NA,TRBV19,NA,TGTGCCAGTAGTATGGAACAGACTAACTATGGCTACACCTTC,CASSMEQTNYGYTF
TRBJ1-4,NA,TRBV6-5,NA,TGTGCCAGCAGTTACTCAGGGGCCTTTGAGGAAAAACTGTTTTTT,CASSYSGAFEEKLFF
TRBJ1-1,TRBD1,TRBV6-5,NA,TGTGCCAGCAGTCTTCGGACAGGTGGTCGGAAAGCTTTCTTT,CASSLRTGGRKAFF
TRBJ1-2,NA,TRBV14,NA,TGTGCCAGCAGCCAAGACGGAACAGGGATAGGTGGCTACACCTTC,CASSQDGTGIGGYTF
TRBJ1-5,NA,TRBV5-5,NA,TGTGCCAGCAGCGTTTGGGCCAATCAGCCCCAGCATTTT,CASSVWANQPQHF
TRBJ1-5,NA,TRBV28,few,TGTGCCAGCAGTCCCCCAGGCCAGCCCCAGCATTTT,CASSPPGQPQHF
TRBJ2-3,NA,TRBV29-1,NA,TGCAGCGTTGGGTCGGGGATGGATACGCAGTATTTT,CSVGSGMDTQYF
TRBJ2-1,TRBD1,TRBV5-8,once,TGTGCCAGCAGCCCCGGGACAGGGAGGCGCGGGTACAATGAGCAGTTCTTC,CASSPGTGRRGYNEQFF
TRBJ2-1,TRBD2,TRBV10-1,NA,TGCGCCAGCAGTCCGCGGGGGTCCAATGAGCAGTTCTTC,CASSPRGSNEQFF